This T cell receptor (beta chain) appears in the sequencing data of a study of T cells in Graves' hyperthyroidism and ophthalmopathy. This clonotype was seen ten or more times. Antigen specificity is unknown. The CDR3 sequence is 16 residues long. Between the trimmed V and J ends, which lost 4 bases and 5 bases, there was a span of 20 bases. Germline V gene lookup returns CDR1 LGHDT and CDR2 YNNKEL (reference sequence). Template material for amplifying TCR beta CDR3 regions consisted of RNA transcripts. HTBI primers were employed in a first-round RT-PCR of the TCR CDR3. MiXCR, run by TCRdb on the multiplex PCR reads, gives a single entry per CDR3 protein. The sample has hundreds of thousands of distinct CDR3 sequences, roughly 15% seen once. Notes on the study in general: The model foresaw ophthalmopathy a median around 6.8 months prior to onset.

The TCR comes from a man in his late teens or twenties with Graves' ophthalmopathy. The sample taken for sequencing was blood. This chain uses TRBV3-1 with TRBJ1-1, with D possibly being TRBD1 (6 bases). CDR3 residues: CASSLQTPGAGTEAFF. For the CDR3, the DNA is TGTGCCAGCAGCCTTCAAACTCCGGGGGCTGGTACTGAAGCTTTCTTT.